Here is one T cell receptor beta chain with its context. Its antigen is undetermined. V lost 5 bases, J lost 1 base, and 14 bases lay in between. The CDR3 is 15 residues long. Per germline, CDR1 LNHNV and CDR2 YYDKDF (reference sequence). These data belong to a study of T cells after yellow fever vaccination. On the study more broadly: Fractions with few cells were prepared using SMART-Seq v4 Ultra Low Input. Study results and caveats: Re-detected after boosting: most primary clones, 95% to 98% of CD4 and roughly 88% of CD8. A small proportion of clonotypes was detected in both the CD4 and CD8 compartments.

A process of 5'RACE template switching, which added a universal primer site and UMIs, was used to make TCR cDNA. Using its own MiXCR run on the 5' RACE reads, TCRdb lists one record per CDR3 protein. The table shows 620,000 or so distinct CDR3 sequences, with 17% occurring only once. Specimen: PBMCs, collected around 5 days after the first yellow fever vaccination. This chain links TRBV15 with TRBJ1-1; TRBD1 is a possible D gene (6 bases). This TCR was recovered from a young man who received the YFV17D yellow fever vaccine. CDR3 DNA: TGTGCCACCAGCGGGATACAGGGAAGGAACACTGAAGCTTTCTTT. This gives the protein CATSGIQGRNTEAFF.